The entry below describes one T cell receptor beta chain. Its target is not known. This specimen comes from a study of cytomegalovirus exposure and HLA in healthy donors. Study-wide results and caveats: TCR beta sequences numbering over 15,000 were associated with HLA alleles at 0.05 false discovery rate in a later analysis.

The PCR made use of 60 Vbeta and 13 Jbeta primers. Sequencing was performed with immunoSEQ multiplex PCR; in TCRdb, only in-frame clones are kept and a portion is missing. The sample contains about 98,000 clones, under 85% of which appear only once. The V end was cut by 4 bases, the J end by 8 bases, with 8 bases between. The germline V gene encodes CDR1 ENHRY and CDR2 SYGVKD. This CDR3 has 11 amino acids. The sequence was obtained from a female donor in good health and CMV-seropositive. The sequencing input was PBMCs. The rearrangement uses TRBV10-3 and TRBJ1-1, with a possible D match to TRBD1 (6 bases). CDR3 in DNA: TGTGCCATCAGTGCAGGGGCAGAAGCTTTCTTT. Translating gives CAISAGAEAFF.